The rows below give T cell receptor beta chains drawn from one sample of a study of beta chain features in type 1 diabetes. Generated by immunoSEQ multiplex PCR, the TCRdb table keeps only in-frame clones and is missing some. The sample has a few hundred thousand clones, 30% seen once; the top ten hold around 0.065%. Sequencing was performed on naive CD4+ T cells from blood. These receptor sequences come from a man aged 18 to 30 in good health. The CDR3 runs from the conserved cysteine through the conserved F or W. A D gene is named only where the DNA matches it firmly. The size of a clone is reported for some rows only, either as once, few or many, or as a class for expanded clones.

j_call clone_size v_call d_call cdr3_nt cdr3_aa
TRBJ1-2 once TRBV6-5 TRBD1 TGTGCCAGCAGTGACAGGGAGAGTAGAGGCTACACCTTC CASSDRESRGYTF
TRBJ2-3 NA TRBV9 NA TGTGCCAGCAGCGTTGACAGGTACACAGATACGCAGTATTTT CASSVDRYTDTQYF
TRBJ1-2 NA TRBV12-5 NA TGTGCTAGTGGTTTAGCCGGCGAGGGGAGGGACGGCTACACCTTC CASGLAGEGRDGYTF
TRBJ2-7 NA TRBV28 TRBD1 TGTGCCAGCAGTCATCGATCCGGGACAGGGGCCTACGAGCAGTACTTC CASSHRSGTGAYEQYF
TRBJ2-4 few TRBV9 NA TGTGCCAGCAGCGACGGAGTCTGGAACATTCAGTACTTC CASSDGVWNIQYF
TRBJ2-1 NA TRBV2 TRBD2 TGTGCCAGCAGTGGCCGCTGGACTAGCGGGAGCGATGAGCAGTTCTTC CASSGRWTSGSDEQFF
TRBJ1-4 NA TRBV6-6 NA TGTGCCAGCAGTTACAGGTCAACTAATGAAAAACTGTTTTTT CASSYRSTNEKLFF
TRBJ2-5 few TRBV7-2 TRBD2 TGTGCCAGCAGCTTAGGCCCGGGGACTAGCGGTTACTTC CASSLGPGTSGYF
TRBJ2-7 few TRBV27 TRBD2 TGTGCCAGCAGTAACAGCGGGAGCTACGAGCAGTACTTC CASSNSGSYEQYF
TRBJ1-4 NA TRBV7-9 NA TGTGCCAGCAGAAGACAAGCTAATGAAAAACTGTTTTTT CASRRQANEKLFF
TRBJ2-7 NA TRBV4-3 NA TGCGCCAGCAGCCAACGCCGGGACGCTAGCTCCTACGAGCAGTACTTC CASSQRRDASSYEQYF
TRBJ2-7 NA TRBV11-2 NA TGTGCCAGCAGCCCCTTGTACGAGCAGTACTTC CASSPLYEQYF
TRBJ1-2 NA TRBV29-1 NA TGCAGCGTAGGACAGCACTATGGCTACACCTTC CSVGQHYGYTF
TRBJ2-5 NA TRBV5-4 NA TGTGCCAGCAGCTCGCTTACGCCAGAGACCCAGTACTTC CASSSLTPETQYF
TRBJ2-7 NA TRBV9 NA TGTGCCAGCAGCAAAGCGGGCAGCGTTTCCGAGCAGTACTTC CASSKAGSVSEQYF
TRBJ2-3 few TRBV29-1 NA TGCAGCGCCGGGGACTCAACAGATACGCAGTATTTT CSAGDSTDTQYF
TRBJ1-1 few TRBV5-1 NA TGCGCCAGCAGCTTGGACAGCCAGAACACTGAAGCTTTCTTT CASSLDSQNTEAFF
TRBJ2-7 few TRBV7-9 TRBD1 TGTGCCAGCAGCCGTGACAGGGGGTCAACCTACGAGCAGTACTTC CASSRDRGSTYEQYF
TRBJ2-7 NA TRBV15 NA TGTGCCACCAGCAGGAGGGGCCGTACATCGTCCTACGAGCAGTACTTC CATSRRGRTSSYEQYF
TRBJ2-6 once TRBV6-1 TRBD1 TGTGCCAGCAGTGACCGGGACAGGGGCGCCGGGGCCAACGTCCTGACTTTC CASSDRDRGAGANVLTF
TRBJ2-7 NA TRBV18 TRBD2 TGTGCCAGCTCACCGACTCGGCGGGAGGGCCACGAGCAGTACTTC CASSPTRREGHEQYF
TRBJ2-1 NA TRBV29-1 TRBD2 TGCAGCGTTTCTGTGACTAGCGGGAGATCTGAGCAGTTCTTC CSVSVTSGRSEQFF
TRBJ2-1 once TRBV7-2 TRBD1 TGTGCCAGCAGCTACGGACAGGGGGCGAACAATGAGCAGTTCTTC CASSYGQGANNEQFF
TRBJ2-6 few TRBV9 NA TGTGCCAGCAGCGTTCCCCCTAGCTCTGGGGCCAACGTCCTGACTTTC CASSVPPSSGANVLTF
TRBJ1-1 few TRBV29-1 TRBD1 TGCAGCGCCCACAGGGGAAACACTGAAGCTTTCTTT CSAHRGNTEAFF
TRBJ2-7 few TRBV14 NA TGTGCCAGCAGCCCAACTCCTTCCGAGCAGTACTTC CASSPTPSEQYF
TRBJ2-7 NA TRBV2 NA TGTGCCAGCAGTACCTTAATCGAGCAGTACTTC CASSTLIEQYF
TRBJ2-3 NA TRBV4-3 NA TGCGCCAGCAGCCAAGGAAACGGAGATACGCAGTATTTT CASSQGNGDTQYF
TRBJ2-5 NA TRBV7-8 NA TGTGCCAGCAGTTTGGGACGGCAAGATGGGACCCAGTACTTC CASSLGRQDGTQYF